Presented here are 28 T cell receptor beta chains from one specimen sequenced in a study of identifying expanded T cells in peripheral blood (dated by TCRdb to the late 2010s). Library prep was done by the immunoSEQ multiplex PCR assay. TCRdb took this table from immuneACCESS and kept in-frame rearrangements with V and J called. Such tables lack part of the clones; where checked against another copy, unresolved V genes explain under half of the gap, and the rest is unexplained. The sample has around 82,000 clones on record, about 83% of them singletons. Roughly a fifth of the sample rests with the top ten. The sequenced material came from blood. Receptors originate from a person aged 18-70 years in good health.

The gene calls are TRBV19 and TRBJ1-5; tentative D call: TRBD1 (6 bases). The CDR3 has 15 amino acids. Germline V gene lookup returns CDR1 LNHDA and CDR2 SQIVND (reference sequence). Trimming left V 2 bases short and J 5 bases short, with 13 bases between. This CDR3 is CASSITRDTYQPQHF. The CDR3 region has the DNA TGTGCCAGTAGTATAACGAGGGACACTTATCAGCCCCAGCATTTT.

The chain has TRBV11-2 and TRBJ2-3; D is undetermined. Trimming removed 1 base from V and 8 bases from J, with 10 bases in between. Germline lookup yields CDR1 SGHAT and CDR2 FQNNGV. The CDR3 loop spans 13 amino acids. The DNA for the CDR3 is TGTGCCAGCAGCTTAGGCCCGTCGCGTACGCAGTATTTT. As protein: CASSLGPSRTQYF.

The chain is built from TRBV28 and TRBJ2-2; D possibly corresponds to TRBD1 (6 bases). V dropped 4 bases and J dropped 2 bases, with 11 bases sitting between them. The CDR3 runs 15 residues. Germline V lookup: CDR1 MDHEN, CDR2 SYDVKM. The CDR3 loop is CASSSRQVNTGELFF. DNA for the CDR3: TGTGCCAGCAGTTCCCGACAGGTTAACACCGGGGAGCTGTTTTTT.

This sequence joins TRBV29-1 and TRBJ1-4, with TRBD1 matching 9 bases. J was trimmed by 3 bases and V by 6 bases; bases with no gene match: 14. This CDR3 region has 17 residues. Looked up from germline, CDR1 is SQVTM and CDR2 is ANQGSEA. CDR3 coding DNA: TGCAGCGTGTCTCCGGGACAGGGACTTGCGGCTAATGAAAAACTGTTTTTT. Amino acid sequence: CSVSPGQGLAANEKLFF.

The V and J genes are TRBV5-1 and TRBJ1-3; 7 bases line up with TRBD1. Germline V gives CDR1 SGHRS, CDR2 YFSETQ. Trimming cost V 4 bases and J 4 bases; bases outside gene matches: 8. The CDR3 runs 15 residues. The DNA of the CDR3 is TGCGCCAGCAGCCCCGGAGGGGGCACGGGAAACACCATATATTTT. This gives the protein CASSPGGGTGNTIYF.

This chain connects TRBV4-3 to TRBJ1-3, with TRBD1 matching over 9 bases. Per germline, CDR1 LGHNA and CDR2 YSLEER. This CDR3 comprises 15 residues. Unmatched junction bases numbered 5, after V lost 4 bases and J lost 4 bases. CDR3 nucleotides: TGCGCCAGCAGCCCACGGACAGGGGTGGGAAACACCATATATTTT. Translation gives CASSPRTGVGNTIYF.

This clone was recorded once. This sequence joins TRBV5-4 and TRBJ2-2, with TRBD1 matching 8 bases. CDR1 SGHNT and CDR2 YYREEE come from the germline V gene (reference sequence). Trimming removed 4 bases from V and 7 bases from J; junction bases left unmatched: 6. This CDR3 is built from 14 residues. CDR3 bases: TGTGCCAGCAGCGTGGACAGGGATTACGGGGAGCTGTTTTTT. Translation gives CASSVDRDYGELFF.

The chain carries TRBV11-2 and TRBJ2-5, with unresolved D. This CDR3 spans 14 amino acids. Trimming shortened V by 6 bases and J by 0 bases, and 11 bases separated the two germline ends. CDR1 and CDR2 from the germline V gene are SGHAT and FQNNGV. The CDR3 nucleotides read TGTGCCAGCAGTAAACGGGCAAACCAAGAGACCCAGTACTTC. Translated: CASSKRANQETQYF.

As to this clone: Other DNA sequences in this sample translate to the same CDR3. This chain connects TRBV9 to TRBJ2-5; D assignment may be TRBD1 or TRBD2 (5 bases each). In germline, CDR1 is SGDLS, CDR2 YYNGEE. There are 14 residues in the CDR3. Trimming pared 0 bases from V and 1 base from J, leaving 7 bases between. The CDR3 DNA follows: TGTGCCAGCAGCGTAGGAGGGACCCAAGAGACCCAGTACTTC. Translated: CASSVGGTQETQYF. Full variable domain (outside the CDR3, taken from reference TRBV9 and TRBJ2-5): DSGVTQTPKHLITATGQRVTLRCSPRSGDLSVYWYQQSLDQGLQFLIQYYNGEERAKGNILERFSAQQFPDLHSELNLSSLELGDSALYFCASSVGGTQETQYFGPGTRLLVL.

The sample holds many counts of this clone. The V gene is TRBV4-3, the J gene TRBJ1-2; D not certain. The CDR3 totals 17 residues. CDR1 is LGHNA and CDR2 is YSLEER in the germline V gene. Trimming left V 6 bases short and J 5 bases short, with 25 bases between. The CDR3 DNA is TGCGCCAGCAGTCCAACGAGCTTTGGCCCACTGAGATATGGCTACACCTTC. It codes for CASSPTSFGPLRYGYTF.

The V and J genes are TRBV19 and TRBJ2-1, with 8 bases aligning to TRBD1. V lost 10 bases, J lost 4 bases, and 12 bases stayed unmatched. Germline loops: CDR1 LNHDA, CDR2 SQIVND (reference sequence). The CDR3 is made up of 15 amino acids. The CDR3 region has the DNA TGTGCCACCACCAGGGGGCAGGGCGCGTACAATGAGCAGTTCTTC. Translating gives CATTRGQGAYNEQFF.

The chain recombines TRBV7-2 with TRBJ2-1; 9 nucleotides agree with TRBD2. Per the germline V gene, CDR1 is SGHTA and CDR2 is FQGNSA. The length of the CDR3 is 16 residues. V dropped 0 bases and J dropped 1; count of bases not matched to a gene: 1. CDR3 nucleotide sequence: TGTGCCAGCAGCTTAGCCGCGGGAGGGTCCTACAATGAGCAGTTCTTC. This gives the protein CASSLAAGGSYNEQFF.

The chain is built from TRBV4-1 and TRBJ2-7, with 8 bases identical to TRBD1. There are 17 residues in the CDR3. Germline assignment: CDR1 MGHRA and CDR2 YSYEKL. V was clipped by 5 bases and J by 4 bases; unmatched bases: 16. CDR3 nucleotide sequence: TGCGCCAGCAGCTCGTATCCTCCGGGACAGGTGACTTACGAGCAGTACTTC. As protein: CASSSYPPGQVTYEQYF.

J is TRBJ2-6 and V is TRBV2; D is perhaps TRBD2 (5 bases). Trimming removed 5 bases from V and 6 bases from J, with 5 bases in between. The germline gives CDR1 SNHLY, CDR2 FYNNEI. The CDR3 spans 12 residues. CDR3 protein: CASSREANVLTF. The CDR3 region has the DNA TGTGCCAGCAGTCGGGAGGCCAACGTCCTGACTTTC.

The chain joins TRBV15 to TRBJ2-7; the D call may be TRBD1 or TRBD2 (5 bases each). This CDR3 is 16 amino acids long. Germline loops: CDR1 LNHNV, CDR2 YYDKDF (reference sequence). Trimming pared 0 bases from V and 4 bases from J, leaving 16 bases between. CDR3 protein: CATSRDLESGTYEQYF. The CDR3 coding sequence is TGTGCCACCAGCAGAGATCTTGAGTCAGGGACGTACGAGCAGTACTTC. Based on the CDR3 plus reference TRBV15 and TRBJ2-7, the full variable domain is DAMVIQNPRYQVTQFGKPVTLSCSQTLNHNVMYWYQQKSSQAPKLLFHYYDKDFNNEADTPDNFQSRRPNTSFCFLDIRSPGLGDTAMYLCATSRDLESGTYEQYFGPGTRLTVT.

The CDR3 bases are TGTGCCAGCAGCACCGGAGACAGGGTGATTCGCAATCAGCCCCAGCATTTT. Translated, it gives CASSTGDRVIRNQPQHF. V usage is TRBV11-3 and J usage is TRBJ1-5; 7 nucleotides agree with TRBD1. The CDR3 totals 17 residues. Germline V gene lookup returns CDR1 SGHNT and CDR2 YENEEA. Trimming took 5 bases from V and 2 from J; bases not matched to a gene: 12. Together with reference TRBV11-3 and TRBJ1-5, the CDR3 gives the full variable domain: EAGVVQSPRYKIIEKKQPVAFWCNPISGHNTLYWYLQNLGQGPELLIRYENEEAVDDSQLPKDRFSAERLKGVDSTLKIQPAELGDSAVYLCASSTGDRVIRNQPQHFGDGTRLSIL.

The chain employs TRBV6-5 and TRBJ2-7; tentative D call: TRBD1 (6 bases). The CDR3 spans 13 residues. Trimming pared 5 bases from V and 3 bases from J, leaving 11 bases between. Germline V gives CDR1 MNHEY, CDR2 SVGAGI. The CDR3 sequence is CASSATGSYEQYF. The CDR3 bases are TGTGCCAGCAGTGCCACAGGGAGCTACGAGCAGTACTTC.

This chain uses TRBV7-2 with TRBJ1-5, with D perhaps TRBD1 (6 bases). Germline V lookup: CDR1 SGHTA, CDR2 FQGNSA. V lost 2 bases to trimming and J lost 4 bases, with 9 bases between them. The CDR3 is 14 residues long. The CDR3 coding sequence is TGTGCCAGCAGCTTATACGGGACAAATCAGCCCCAGCATTTT. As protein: CASSLYGTNQPQHF.

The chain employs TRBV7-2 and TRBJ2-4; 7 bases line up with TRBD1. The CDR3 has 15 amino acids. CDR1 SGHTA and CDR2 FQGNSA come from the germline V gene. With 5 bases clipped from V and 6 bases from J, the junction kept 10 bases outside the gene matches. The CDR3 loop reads CASSRDSGQLNIQYF. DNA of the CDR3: TGTGCCAGCAGCCGTGACTCGGGACAGCTAAACATTCAGTACTTC. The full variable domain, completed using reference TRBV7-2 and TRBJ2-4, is GAGVSQSPSNKVTEKGKDVELRCDPISGHTALYWYRQSLGQGLEFLIYFQGNSAPDKSGLPSDRFSAERTGGSVSTLTIQRTQQEDSAVYLCASSRDSGQLNIQYFGAGTRLSVL.

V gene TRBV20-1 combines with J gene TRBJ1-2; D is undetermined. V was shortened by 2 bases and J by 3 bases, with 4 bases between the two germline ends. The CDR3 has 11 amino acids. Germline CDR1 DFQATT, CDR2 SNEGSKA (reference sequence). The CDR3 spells CSARRDYGYTF. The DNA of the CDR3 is TGCAGTGCTAGACGGGACTATGGCTACACCTTC.

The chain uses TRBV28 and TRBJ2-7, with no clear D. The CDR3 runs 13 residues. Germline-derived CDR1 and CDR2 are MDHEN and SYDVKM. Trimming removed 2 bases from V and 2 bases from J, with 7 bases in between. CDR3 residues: CASSLTSTYEQYF. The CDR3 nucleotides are TGTGCCAGCAGTTTAACCTCGACCTACGAGCAGTACTTC.

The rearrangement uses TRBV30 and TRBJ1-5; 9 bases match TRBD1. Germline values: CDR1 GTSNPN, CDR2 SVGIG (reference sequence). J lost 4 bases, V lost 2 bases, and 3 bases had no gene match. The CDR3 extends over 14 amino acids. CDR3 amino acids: CAWSLGQGNQPQHF. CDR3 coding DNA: TGTGCCTGGAGTCTCGGACAGGGGAATCAGCCCCAGCATTTT.

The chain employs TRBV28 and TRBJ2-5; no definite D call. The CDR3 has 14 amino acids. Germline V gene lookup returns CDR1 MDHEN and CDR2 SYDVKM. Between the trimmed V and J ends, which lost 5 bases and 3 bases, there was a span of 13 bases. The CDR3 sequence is CASSRTGWEETQYF. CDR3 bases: TGTGCCAGCAGTCGGACCGGATGGGAAGAGACCCAGTACTTC.

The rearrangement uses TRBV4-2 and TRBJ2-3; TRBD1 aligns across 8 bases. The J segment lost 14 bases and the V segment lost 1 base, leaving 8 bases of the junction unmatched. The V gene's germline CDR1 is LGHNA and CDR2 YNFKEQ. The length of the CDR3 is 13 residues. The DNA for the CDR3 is TGTGCCAGCAGCCAAGGGGGACAGGAGTGGAGGTATTTT. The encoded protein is CASSQGGQEWRYF.

The CDR3 bases are TGTGCCAGTAGTATAATTCCAGGACCTTCCGGCCAGCCCCAGCATTTT. It specifies CASSIIPGPSGQPQHF. This rearrangement joins TRBV19 to TRBJ1-5; D is undetermined. The CDR3 is made up of 16 amino acids. In germline, CDR1 is LNHDA, CDR2 SQIVND (reference sequence). Trimming removed 2 bases at V and 7 bases at J, with 18 bases between.

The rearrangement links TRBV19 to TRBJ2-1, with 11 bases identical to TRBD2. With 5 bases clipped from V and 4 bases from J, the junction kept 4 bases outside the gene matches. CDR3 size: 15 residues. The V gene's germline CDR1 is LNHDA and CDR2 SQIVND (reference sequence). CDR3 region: CASSATSGVYNEQFF. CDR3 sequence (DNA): TGTGCCAGTAGTGCGACTAGCGGGGTTTACAATGAGCAGTTCTTC.

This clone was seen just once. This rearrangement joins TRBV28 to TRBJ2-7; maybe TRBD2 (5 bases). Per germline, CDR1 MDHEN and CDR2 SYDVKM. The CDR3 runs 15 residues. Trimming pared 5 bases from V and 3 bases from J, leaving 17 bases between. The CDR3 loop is CASSPPSAAIYEQYF. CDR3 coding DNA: TGTGCCAGCAGTCCCCCATCAGCGGCGATCTACGAGCAGTACTTC. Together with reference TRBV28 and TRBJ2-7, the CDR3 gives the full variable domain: DVKVTQSSRYLVKRTGEKVFLECVQDMDHENMFWYRQDPGLGLRLIYFSYDVKMKEKGDIPEGYSVSREKKERFSLILESASTNQTSMYLCASSPPSAAIYEQYFGPGTRLTVT.

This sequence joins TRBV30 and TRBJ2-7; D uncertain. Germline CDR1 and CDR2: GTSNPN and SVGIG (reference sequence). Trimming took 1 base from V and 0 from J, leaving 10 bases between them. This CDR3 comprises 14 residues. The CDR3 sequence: CAWSDTLSSYEQYF. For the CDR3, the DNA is TGTGCCTGGAGTGACACACTGAGCTCCTACGAGCAGTACTTC.